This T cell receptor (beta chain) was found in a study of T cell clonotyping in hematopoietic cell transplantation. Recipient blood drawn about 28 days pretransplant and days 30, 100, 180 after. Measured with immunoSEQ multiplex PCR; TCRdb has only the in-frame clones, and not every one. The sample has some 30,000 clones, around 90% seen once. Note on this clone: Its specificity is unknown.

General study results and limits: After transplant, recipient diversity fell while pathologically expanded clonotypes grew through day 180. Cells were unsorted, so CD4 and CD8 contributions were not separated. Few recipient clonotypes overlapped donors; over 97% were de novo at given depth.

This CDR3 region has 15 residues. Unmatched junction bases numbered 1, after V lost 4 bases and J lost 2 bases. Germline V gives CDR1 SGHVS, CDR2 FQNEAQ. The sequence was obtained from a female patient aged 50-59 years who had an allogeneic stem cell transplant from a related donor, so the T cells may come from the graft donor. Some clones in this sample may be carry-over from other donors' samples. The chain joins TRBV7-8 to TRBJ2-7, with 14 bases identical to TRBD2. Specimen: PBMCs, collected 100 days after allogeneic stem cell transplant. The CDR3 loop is CASSSGLAGAYEQYF. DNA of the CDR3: TGTGCCAGCAGCTCGGGACTAGCGGGGGCCTACGAGCAGTACTTC. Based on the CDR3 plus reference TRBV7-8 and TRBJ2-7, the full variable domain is GAGVSQSPRYKVAKRGQDVALRCDPISGHVSLFWYQQALGQGPEFLTYFQNEAQLDKSGLPSDRFFAERPEGSVSTLKIQRTQQEDSAVYLCASSSGLAGAYEQYFGPGTRLTVT.